This TCR beta chain appears in the sequencing data of a study of vaccination and CD4 T cells after COVID-19. Treatment: 10-day PBMC culture with coronavirus spike peptide pools or control peptides (ViraFEST assay). TCRs were sequenced by ViraFEST after antigen-specific T cells had been expanded with peptide pools. This clonotype was seen more than once but under ten times. Its antigen is unknown. Sequencing of DNA taken from cultured CD4+ T cells relied on the Oncomine TCR Beta short-read assay. TCRdb analysed the PCR reads with MiXCR anew, one entry per CDR3 protein. The sample has 13,000 to 15,000 distinct CDR3 sequences, 40% to 60% seen once. Per the germline V gene, CDR1 is LNHNV and CDR2 is YYDKDF (reference sequence). V shed 4 bases and J 7 bases; nucleotides not matched to a gene: 11. This CDR3 comprises 15 residues.

The sequenced sample consisted of CD4+ T cells from blood, cultured in vitro. V usage is TRBV15 and J usage is TRBJ1-1; the match to TRBD1 covers 8 bases. This TCR came from a human donor who had recovered from COVID-19. The DNA for the CDR3 is TGTGCCACCAGCAACTATCGGGACAGGCCCATTGAAGCTTTCTTT. It yields the protein CATSNYRDRPIEAFF.